A selection of T cell receptor beta chains follows, all from one sample in a study of blood T cell repertoires in COVID-19. Here immunoSEQ multiplex PCR was the method, and the copy in TCRdb shows in-frame clones only, minus some. Seen here are about 480,000 clones, about 89% observed once, and the top ten hold 4.3%. The sample taken for sequencing was peripheral blood. These receptors all stem from a woman between 25 and 40 years old with acute or convalescent COVID-19. Both conserved end residues are part of each CDR3. Fields, in order: V gene, CDR3 length, D gene, J gene, clone size, CDR3 DNA, CDR3 protein. The D gene is left open where the match is weak. A clone size is listed for some rows: how often the clone was seen (once, few, many), or a class if it is expanded.

TRBV11-2,13,-,TRBJ2-3,-,TGTGCCAGCAGCTTTTCTAGTGGGGATACGCAGTATTTT,CASSFSSGDTQYF
TRBV19,15,TRBD2,TRBJ2-1,-,TGTGCCAGTAGTATAGACCTAGGGAGGGTCAATGAGCAGTTCTTC,CASSIDLGRVNEQFF
TRBV11-2,16,TRBD2,TRBJ2-1,-,TGTGCCAGCAGTGGGGCTCGGGGGGGGCCGGGAAATGAGCAGTTCTTC,CASSGARGGPGNEQFF
TRBV10-3,18,TRBD2,TRBJ2-2,-,TGTGCCATCAGTATGTGGGGAACTAGCGGCGAGAACACCGGGGAGCTGTTTTTT,CAISMWGTSGENTGELFF
TRBV7-9,14,-,TRBJ1-6,-,TGTGCCAGCAGCTTACCAGGGGCAAATTCACCCCTCCACTTT,CASSLPGANSPLHF
TRBV30,13,-,TRBJ1-5,-,TGTGCCTGGAGTAGCTATAGCAATCAGCCCCAGCATTTT,CAWSSYSNQPQHF
TRBV2,15,TRBD1,TRBJ1-2,-,TGTGCCAGCACGGACAGGCCAAATTCCCTCTATGGCTACACCTTC,CASTDRPNSLYGYTF
TRBV9,15,TRBD2,TRBJ2-3,-,TGTGCCAGCAGCGTTGGGCGGGGGGGCCGGAATACGCAGTATTTT,CASSVGRGGRNTQYF
TRBV5-5,15,TRBD1,TRBJ2-2,-,TGTGCCAGCAGCCGGGACAGGGGGCCCCCCGGGGAGCTGTTTTTT,CASSRDRGPPGELFF
TRBV2,15,-,TRBJ1-1,few,TGTGCCAGCAGTGAAGGGGGCCAACATTACACTGAAGCTTTCTTT,CASSEGGQHYTEAFF
TRBV11-2,16,-,TRBJ2-3,-,TGTGCCAGCAGCGTTAGTTGGGCCTCAAACACAGATACGCAGTATTTT,CASSVSWASNTDTQYF
TRBV5-1,16,TRBD2,TRBJ2-5,-,TGCGCCAGCAGTAGCGGGGGGGCTCTGGAGGCGGAGACCCAGTACTTC,CASSSGGALEAETQYF
TRBV18,17,TRBD1,TRBJ1-1,-,TGTGCCAGCTCACCAATCACGGGGACAGGGACCAACACTGAAGCTTTCTTT,CASSPITGTGTNTEAFF
TRBV7-2,15,TRBD2,TRBJ2-2,-,TGTGCCAGCAGCTTAGTAGCGGGTAACACCGGGGAGCTGTTTTTT,CASSLVAGNTGELFF
TRBV21-1,10,-,TRBJ1-5,once,TGTGCCAGCGTGGCTCAGCCCCAGCATTTT,CASVAQPQHF
TRBV7-9,16,TRBD1,TRBJ2-1,-,TGTGCCAGCAGCCACGGGACCGGGACAGGGCGAGATGAGCAGTTCTTC,CASSHGTGTGRDEQFF
TRBV28,14,TRBD2,TRBJ2-5,-,TGTGCCAGCAGTCTCGGGGGGGCTGGGGAGACCCAGTACTTC,CASSLGGAGETQYF
TRBV11-2,18,-,TRBJ2-3,-,TGTGCCAGCAGCTTCCGGGACACCCTCCTCTATGCCCGTTATACGCAGTATTTT,CASSFRDTLLYARYTQYF
TRBV19,14,-,TRBJ1-5,few,TGTGCCAGTAGTATTCTTTACGGGGATCAGCCCCAGCATTTT,CASSILYGDQPQHF